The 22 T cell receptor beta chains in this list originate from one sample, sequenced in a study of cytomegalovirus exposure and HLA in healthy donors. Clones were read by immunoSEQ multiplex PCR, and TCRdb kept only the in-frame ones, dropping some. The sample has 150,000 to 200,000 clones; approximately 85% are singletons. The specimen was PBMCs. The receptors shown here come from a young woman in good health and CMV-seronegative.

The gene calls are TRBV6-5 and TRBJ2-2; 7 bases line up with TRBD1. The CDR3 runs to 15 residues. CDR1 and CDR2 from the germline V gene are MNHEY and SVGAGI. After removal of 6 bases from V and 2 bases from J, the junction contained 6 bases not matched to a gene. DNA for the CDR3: TGTGCCAGCAGCCGTAGGGACAGTAACACCGGGGAGCTGTTTTTT. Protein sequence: CASSRRDSNTGELFF.

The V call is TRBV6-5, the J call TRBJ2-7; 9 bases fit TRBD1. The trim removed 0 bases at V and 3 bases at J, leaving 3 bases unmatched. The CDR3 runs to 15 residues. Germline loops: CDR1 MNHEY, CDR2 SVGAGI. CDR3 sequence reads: CASSYSTTGGYEQYF. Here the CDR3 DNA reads TGTGCCAGCAGTTACTCTACGACAGGGGGCTACGAGCAGTACTTC.

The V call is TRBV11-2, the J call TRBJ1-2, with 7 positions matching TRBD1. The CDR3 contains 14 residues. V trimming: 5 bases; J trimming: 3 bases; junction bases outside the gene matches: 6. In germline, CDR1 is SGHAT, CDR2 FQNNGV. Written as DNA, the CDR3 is TGTGCCAGCAGCGGGACAGCGCATCACTATGGCTACACCTTC. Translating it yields CASSGTAHHYGYTF.

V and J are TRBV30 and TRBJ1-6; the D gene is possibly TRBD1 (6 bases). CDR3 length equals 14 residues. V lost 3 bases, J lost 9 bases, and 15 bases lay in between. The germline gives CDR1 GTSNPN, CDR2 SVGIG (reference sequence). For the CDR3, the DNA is TGTGCCTGGAGCCGAGACAGGTTGCGTTCACCCCTCCACTTT. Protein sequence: CAWSRDRLRSPLHF. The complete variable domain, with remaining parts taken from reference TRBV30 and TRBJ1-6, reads SQTIHQWPATLVQPVGSPLSLECTVEGTSNPNLYWYRQAAGRGLQLLFYSVGIGQISSEVPQNLSASRPQDRQFILSSKKLLLSDSGFYLCAWSRDRLRSPLHFGNGTRLTVT.

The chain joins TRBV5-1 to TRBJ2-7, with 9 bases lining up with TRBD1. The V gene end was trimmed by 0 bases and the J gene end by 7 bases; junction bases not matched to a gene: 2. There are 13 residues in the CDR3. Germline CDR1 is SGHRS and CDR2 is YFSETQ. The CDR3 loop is CASSLETGGEQYF. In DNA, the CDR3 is TGCGCCAGCAGCTTGGAGACAGGGGGGGAGCAGTACTTC.

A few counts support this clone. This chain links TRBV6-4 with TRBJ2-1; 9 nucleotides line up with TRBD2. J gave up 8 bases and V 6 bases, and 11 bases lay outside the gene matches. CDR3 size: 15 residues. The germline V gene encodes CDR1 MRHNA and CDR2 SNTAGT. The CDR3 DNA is TGTGCCAGCAGCCTACTAGCGGGCGAGGGGCATGAGCAGTTCTTC. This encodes CASSLLAGEGHEQFF.

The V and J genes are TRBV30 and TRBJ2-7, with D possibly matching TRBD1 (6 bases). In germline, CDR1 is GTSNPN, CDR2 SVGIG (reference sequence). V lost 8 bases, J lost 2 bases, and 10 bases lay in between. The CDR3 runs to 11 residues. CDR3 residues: CAAQGTYEQYF. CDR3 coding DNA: TGTGCCGCCCAGGGGACCTACGAGCAGTACTTC.

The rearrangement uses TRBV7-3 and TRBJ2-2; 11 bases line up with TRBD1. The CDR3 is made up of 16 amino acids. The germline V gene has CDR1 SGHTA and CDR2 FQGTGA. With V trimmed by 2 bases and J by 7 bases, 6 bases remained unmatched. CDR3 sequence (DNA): TGTGCCAGCAGCTTAGCCTGGACAGGGGGCAACGGGGAGCTGTTTTTT. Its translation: CASSLAWTGGNGELFF.

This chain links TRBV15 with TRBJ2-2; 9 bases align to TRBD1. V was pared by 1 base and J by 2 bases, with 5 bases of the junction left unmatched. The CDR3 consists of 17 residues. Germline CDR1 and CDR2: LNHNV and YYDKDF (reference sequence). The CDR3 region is CATSRGQGDRNTGELFF. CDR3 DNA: TGTGCCACCAGCAGAGGACAGGGGGATCGCAACACCGGGGAGCTGTTTTTT.

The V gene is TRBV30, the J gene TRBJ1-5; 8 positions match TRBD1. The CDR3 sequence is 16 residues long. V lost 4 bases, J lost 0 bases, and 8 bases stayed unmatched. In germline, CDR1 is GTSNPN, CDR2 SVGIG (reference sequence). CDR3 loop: CAWNSGQGNSNQPQHF. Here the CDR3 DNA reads TGTGCCTGGAATTCCGGACAGGGTAATAGCAATCAGCCCCAGCATTTT. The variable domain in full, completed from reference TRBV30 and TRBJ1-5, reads SQTIHQWPATLVQPVGSPLSLECTVEGTSNPNLYWYRQAAGRGLQLLFYSVGIGQISSEVPQNLSASRPQDRQFILSSKKLLLSDSGFYLCAWNSGQGNSNQPQHFGDGTRLSIL.

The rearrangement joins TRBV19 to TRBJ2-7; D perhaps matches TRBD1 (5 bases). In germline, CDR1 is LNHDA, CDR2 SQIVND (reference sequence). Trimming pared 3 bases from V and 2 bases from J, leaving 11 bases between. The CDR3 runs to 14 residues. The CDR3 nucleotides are TGTGCCAGTAGTATCGTTGGGGCAACCTACGAGCAGTACTTC. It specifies CASSIVGATYEQYF.

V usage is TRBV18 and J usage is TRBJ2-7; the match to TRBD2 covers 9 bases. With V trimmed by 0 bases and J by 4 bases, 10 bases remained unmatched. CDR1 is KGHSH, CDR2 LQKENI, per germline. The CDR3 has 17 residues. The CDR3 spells CASSPPVRGGGEYEQYF. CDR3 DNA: TGTGCCAGCTCACCACCCGTTCGCGGGGGGGGTGAATACGAGCAGTACTTC. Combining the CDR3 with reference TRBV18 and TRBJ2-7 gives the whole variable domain NAGVMQNPRHLVRRRGQEARLRCSPMKGHSHVYWYRQLPEEGLKFMVYLQKENIIDESGMPKERFSAEFPKEGPSILRIQQVVRGDSAAYFCASSPPVRGGGEYEQYFGPGTRLTVT.

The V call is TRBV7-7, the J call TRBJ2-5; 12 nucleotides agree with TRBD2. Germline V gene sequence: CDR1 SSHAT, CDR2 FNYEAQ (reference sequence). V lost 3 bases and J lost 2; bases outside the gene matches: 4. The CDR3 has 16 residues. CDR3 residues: CASSLGLAGGQETQYF. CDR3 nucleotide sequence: TGTGCCAGCAGCTTGGGACTAGCGGGCGGACAAGAGACCCAGTACTTC.

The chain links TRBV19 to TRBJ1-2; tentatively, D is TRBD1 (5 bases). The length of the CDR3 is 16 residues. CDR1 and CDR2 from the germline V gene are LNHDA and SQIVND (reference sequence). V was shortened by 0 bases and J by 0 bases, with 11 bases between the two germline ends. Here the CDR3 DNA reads TGTGCCAGTAGTATAGATCTCGACAGTCCTAACTATGGCTACACCTTC. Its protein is CASSIDLDSPNYGYTF.

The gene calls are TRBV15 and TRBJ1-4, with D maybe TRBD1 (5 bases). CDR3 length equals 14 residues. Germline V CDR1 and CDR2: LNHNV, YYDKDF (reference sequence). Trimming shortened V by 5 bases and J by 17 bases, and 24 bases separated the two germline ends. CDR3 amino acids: CATSQGGDGVGVFF. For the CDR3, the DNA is TGTGCCACCAGCCAAGGAGGGGATGGGGTGGGGGTTTTTTTT.

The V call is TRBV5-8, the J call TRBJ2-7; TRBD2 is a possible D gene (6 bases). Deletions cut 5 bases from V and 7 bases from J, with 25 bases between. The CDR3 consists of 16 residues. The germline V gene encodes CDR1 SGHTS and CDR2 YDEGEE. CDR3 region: CASRFVTRGDLGEQYF. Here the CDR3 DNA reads TGTGCCAGCAGATTTGTTACGCGGGGTGATTTGGGAGAGCAGTACTTC.

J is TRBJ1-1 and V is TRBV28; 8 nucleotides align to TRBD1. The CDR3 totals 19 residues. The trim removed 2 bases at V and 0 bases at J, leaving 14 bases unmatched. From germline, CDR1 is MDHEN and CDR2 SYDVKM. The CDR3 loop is CASSLVRGPFNLMNTEAFF. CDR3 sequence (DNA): TGTGCCAGCAGTTTAGTCAGGGGGCCCTTCAACCTTATGAACACTGAAGCTTTCTTT.

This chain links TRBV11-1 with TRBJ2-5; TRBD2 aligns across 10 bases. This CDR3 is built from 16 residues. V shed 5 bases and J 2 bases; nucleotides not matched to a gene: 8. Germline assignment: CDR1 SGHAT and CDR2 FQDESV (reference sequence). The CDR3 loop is CASSHTSGTLQETQYF. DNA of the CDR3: TGTGCCAGCAGCCACACTAGCGGGACGTTACAAGAGACCCAGTACTTC.

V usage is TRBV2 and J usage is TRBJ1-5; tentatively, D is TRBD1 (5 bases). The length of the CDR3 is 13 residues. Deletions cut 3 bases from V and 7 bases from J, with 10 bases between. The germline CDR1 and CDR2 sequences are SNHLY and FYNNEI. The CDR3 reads CASSDRRQQPQHF. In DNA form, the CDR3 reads TGTGCCAGCAGTGATAGGAGACAGCAGCCCCAGCATTTT.

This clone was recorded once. The CDR3 nucleotides are TGTGCCAGCAGTAACTTTTCTGTCACTGAAGCTTTCTTT. Translated: CASSNFSVTEAFF. The chain uses TRBV7-9 and TRBJ1-1; D remains ambiguous. The CDR3 consists of 13 residues. V was clipped by 6 bases and J by 4 bases, with 12 bases between them. Germline CDR1 SEHNR, CDR2 FQNEAQ (reference sequence).

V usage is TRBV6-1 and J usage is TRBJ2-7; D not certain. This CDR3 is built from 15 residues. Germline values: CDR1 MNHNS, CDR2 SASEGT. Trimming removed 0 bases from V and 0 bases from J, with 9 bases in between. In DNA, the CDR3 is TGTGCCAGCAGTGAAGCCAGTGAGGCCTCCTACGAGCAGTACTTC. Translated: CASSEASEASYEQYF.

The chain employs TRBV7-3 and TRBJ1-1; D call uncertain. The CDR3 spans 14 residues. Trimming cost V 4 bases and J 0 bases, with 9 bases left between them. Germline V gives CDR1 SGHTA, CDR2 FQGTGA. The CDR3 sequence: CASSSGSLNTEAFF. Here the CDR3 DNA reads TGTGCCAGCAGCTCCGGGTCTCTGAACACTGAAGCTTTCTTT.